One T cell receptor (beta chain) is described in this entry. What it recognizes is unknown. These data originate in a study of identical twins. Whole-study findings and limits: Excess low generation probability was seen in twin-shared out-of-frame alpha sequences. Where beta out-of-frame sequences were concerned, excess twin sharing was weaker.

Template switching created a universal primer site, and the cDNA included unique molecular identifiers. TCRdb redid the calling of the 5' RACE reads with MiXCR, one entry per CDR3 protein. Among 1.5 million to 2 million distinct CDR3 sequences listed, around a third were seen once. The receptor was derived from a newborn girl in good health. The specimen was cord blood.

The CDR3 here is CASSPTGDQETQYF. CDR3 nucleotide sequence: TGCGCCAGCAGCCCTACAGGGGATCAAGAGACCCAGTACTTC. This sequence joins TRBV4-1 and TRBJ2-5, with 7 bases fitting TRBD1. The CDR3 length is 14 residues. The V and J ends lost 4 bases and 2 bases, in that order; junction bases with no gene match: 4. The V gene's germline CDR1 is MGHRA and CDR2 YSYEKL.